This is a list of T cell receptor beta chains from one sample in a study of human T cells and chemical hapten exposure. One entry per CDR3 protein results from TCRdb running MiXCR on the RACE reads. The data show about 380,000 distinct CDR3 sequences, approximately 5.1% seen once. The sequencing here drew on whole blood, taken in connection with sensitization to the hapten diphenylcyclopropenone (DPC). The receptors here all came from a woman between 50 and 59 years old with alopecia areata. Some clones in this sample may be carry-over from other donors' samples. CDR3s include the opening cysteine and the closing phenylalanine or tryptophan. D genes are given only for firm matches. Rows may omit the clone size; those that give it use once, few, many or a size class.

J gene,clone size,V gene,D gene,CDR3 protein,CDR3 DNA
TRBJ2-7,many,TRBV28,.,CASSLSGTGAYEQYF,TGTGCCAGCAGTTTATCGGGGACTGGCGCCTACGAGCAGTACTTC
TRBJ2-7,many,TRBV5-1,.,CASSLEGGTVYEQYF,TGCGCCAGCAGCTTGGAGGGAGGGACAGTTTACGAGCAGTACTTC
TRBJ2-7,many,TRBV11-2,.,CASSPGPSVEQYF,TGTGCCAGCAGCCCAGGACCCAGCGTCGAGCAGTACTTC
TRBJ1-2,many,TRBV12-3/TRBV12-4,.,CASSSRPGGYTF,TGTGCCAGCAGTTCCCGGCCGGGGGGCTACACCTTC
TRBJ1-5,many,TRBV7-8,.,CASSLSRIPNQPQHF,TGTGCCAGCAGCTTATCCAGGATCCCCAATCAGCCCCAGCATTTT
TRBJ2-7,many,TRBV27,.,CASSFVSGRYEQYF,TGTGCCAGCAGTTTTGTGTCAGGCAGATACGAGCAGTACTTC
TRBJ1-3,few,TRBV7-2,.,CASSKTYSSGNTIYF,TGTGCCAGCAGCAAGACCTATAGCTCTGGAAACACCATATATTTT
TRBJ2-7,.,TRBV4-3,TRBD1,CASSPGTGSWEQYF,TGCGCCAGCAGCCCTGGGACAGGGTCCTGGGAGCAGTACTTC
TRBJ1-1,.,TRBV19,.,CASSIGLSNTEAFF,TGTGCCAGTAGTATTGGCCTTTCGAACACTGAAGCTTTCTTT
TRBJ2-1,many,TRBV11-2,TRBD2,CASRPAPSGTYNEQFF,TGTGCCAGCAGACCAGCCCCTAGCGGGACCTACAATGAGCAGTTCTTC
TRBJ2-1,.,TRBV12-3/TRBV12-4,.,CASTVVSNEQFF,TGTGCCAGCACAGTGGTTTCAAATGAGCAGTTCTTC
TRBJ2-2,many,TRBV9,.,CASSVGGANTGELFF,TGTGCCAGCAGCGTAGGTGGAGCCAACACCGGGGAGCTGTTTTTT
TRBJ2-1,many,TRBV20-1,TRBD2,CSATSLAGGGNEQFF,TGCAGTGCTACCTCCCTAGCGGGAGGGGGGAATGAGCAGTTCTTC
TRBJ1-2,few,TRBV10-2,.,CASSDRSGLREGYTF,TGCGCCAGCAGTGATAGGTCAGGGCTACGAGAAGGCTACACCTTC
TRBJ2-1,many,TRBV5-1,TRBD2,CASSLAASGDYNEQFF,TGCGCCAGCAGCTTGGCGGCTAGCGGAGACTACAATGAGCAGTTCTTC
TRBJ1-6,.,TRBV29-1,TRBD1,CSVDNRGYVSPLHF,TGCAGCGTTGACAACAGGGGATACGTTTCACCCCTCCACTTT
TRBJ2-3,many,TRBV20-1,.,CSASIQRTDTQYF,TGCAGTGCTAGTATACAGCGGACAGATACGCAGTATTTT
TRBJ1-1,many,TRBV9,.,CASSVGHLNTEAFF,TGTGCCAGCAGCGTAGGACACCTGAACACTGAAGCTTTCTTT
TRBJ2-1,many,TRBV10-3,.,CACKGLGFENEQFF,TGTGCCTGCAAAGGGTTGGGCTTCGAGAATGAGCAGTTCTTC
TRBJ2-1,few,TRBV20-1,TRBD2,CSAPHTGTSGPPEQFF,TGCAGTGCTCCCCACACCGGGACTAGCGGGCCGCCGGAGCAGTTCTTC
TRBJ1-4,.,TRBV30,.,CAWSVGIRGEGEKLFF,TGTGCCTGGAGTGTGGGAATCAGGGGTGAAGGTGAAAAACTGTTTTTT
TRBJ1-3,.,TRBV20-1,.,CSAREGAVGNTIYF,TGCAGTGCTAGAGAAGGGGCAGTTGGAAACACCATATATTTT
TRBJ1-4,many,TRBV4-1,TRBD1,CASSHGDRADEKLFF,TGCGCCAGCAGCCATGGGGACAGGGCGGACGAAAAACTGTTTTTT
TRBJ2-3,.,TRBV20-1,TRBD2,CSARETSGRWDTQYF,TGCAGTGCTAGGGAGACTAGCGGGAGATGGGATACGCAGTATTTT
TRBJ1-5,few,TRBV24-1,TRBD1,CATGQGGQPQHF,TGTGCCACAGGACAGGGCGGCCAGCCCCAGCATTTT
TRBJ1-5,.,TRBV30,.,CAWGVRNQPQHF,TGTGCCTGGGGGGTGAGGAATCAGCCCCAGCATTTT
TRBJ2-1,few,TRBV5-5,TRBD1,CASSQLTGYNEQFF,TGTGCCAGCAGCCAATTGACAGGGTACAATGAGCAGTTCTTC